The 20 T cell receptor beta chains in this list originate from one sample, sequenced in a study of T cells in Graves' hyperthyroidism and ophthalmopathy. Amplification of TCR beta CDR3 regions was performed using RNA transcripts as template. HTBI primers were used for first-round RT-PCR of the TCR CDR3. TCRdb reanalysed the multiplex PCR reads using MiXCR and keeps one entry per CDR3 protein. This table holds under 750,000 distinct CDR3 sequences, around 20% found once. Sequenced: blood. These receptor sequences come from a woman aged 45-59 years with Graves' hyperthyroidism that later progressed to Graves' ophthalmopathy.

This clonotype came up many times. The genes are TRBV12-3 or TRBV12-4 and TRBJ2-7; D not certain. The CDR3 contains 13 residues. Deletions cut 1 base from V and 2 bases from J, with 6 bases between. As DNA, the CDR3 is TGTGCCAGCAGTTTAGTTCAGACCTACGAGCAGTACTTC. This sequence encodes CASSLVQTYEQYF.

This clonotype occurred a few times. CDR3 residues: CASNAGTITDTQYF. The CDR3 nucleotides read TGTGCCAGCAACGCCGGGACTATCACAGATACGCAGTATTTT. The V call is TRBV6-1, the J call TRBJ2-3; 7 bases map to TRBD2. Germline CDR1 reads MNHNS; CDR2 reads SASEGT. The CDR3 covers 14 residues. V was pared by 7 bases and J by 2 bases, with 6 bases of the junction left unmatched.

This clonotype has at least ten counts. V and J are TRBV12-3 or TRBV12-4 and TRBJ2-3; 8 nucleotides align to TRBD1. V gave up 5 bases and J gave up 1 base; unmatched junction bases: 5. This CDR3 is built from 15 residues. The CDR3 loop is CASSRQGARTDTQYF. In DNA, the CDR3 is TGTGCCAGCAGTCGCCAGGGGGCCCGCACAGATACGCAGTATTTT.

Notes on this clonotype: A much larger clone lies a single base off, so this may be a read error. The rearrangement links TRBV2 to TRBJ1-6; no definite D call. With 6 bases removed from V and 11 bases from J, the gap between germline ends came to 11 bases. The CDR3 totals 12 residues. Germline lookup yields CDR1 SNHLY and CDR2 FYNNEI. The CDR3 sequence is CASRELGPPLHF. CDR3 nucleotide sequence: TGTGCCAGCAGGGAACTAGGGCCACCCCTCCACTTT.

The V gene is TRBV10-3, the J gene TRBJ1-1, with 8 bases aligning to TRBD1. Germline lookup yields CDR1 ENHRY and CDR2 SYGVKD. V lost 7 bases, J lost 1 base, and 5 bases stayed unmatched. This CDR3 has 14 residues. CDR3 sequence: CAITQTGANTEAFF. CDR3 DNA sequence: TGTGCCATCACCCAGACAGGGGCGAACACTGAAGCTTTCTTT.

The V call is TRBV10-2, the J call TRBJ1-1; D is possibly TRBD1 (6 bases). Germline values: CDR1 WSHSY, CDR2 SAAADI. Trimming cost V 11 bases and J 1 base, with 11 bases left between them. This CDR3 spans 12 amino acids. The CDR3 protein is CAGKQGNTEAFF. CDR3 sequence (DNA): TGCGCCGGCAAACAGGGGAACACTGAAGCTTTCTTT.

Regarding this clonotype: At one of its ends the junction is not consistent with the germline gene, which may arise from a read error. V is TRBV27 and J is TRBJ2-7; 8 nucleotides line up with TRBD1. CDR3 size: 14 residues. Per germline, CDR1 MNHEY and CDR2 SMNVEV (reference sequence). The CDR3 loop reads CASSLLIAGGERYF. The DNA for the CDR3 is TGTGCCAGCAGTTTATTGATAGCAGGGGGCGAGCGGTACTTC.

This clonotype showed up just a few times. The chain joins TRBV12-3 or TRBV12-4 to TRBJ1-1, with 7 bases matching TRBD1. The junction had 12 bases not matched to a gene; V was cut back by 6 bases and J by 8 bases. The CDR3 length is 14 residues. DNA of the CDR3: TGTGCCAGCAGAACTGGACAGGCTACCCCGGAAGCTTTCTTT. Translating gives CASRTGQATPEAFF.

This clonotype has just a few counts. The V and J genes are TRBV12-3 or TRBV12-4 and TRBJ2-5; either TRBD1 or TRBD2 may fit D (5 bases each). V lost 3 bases and J 5 bases, leaving 10 bases between the germline ends. This CDR3 region has 13 residues. The DNA for the CDR3 is TGTGCCAGCAGTTTGTGGGGGAGCGAGACCCAGTACTTC. Protein: CASSLWGSETQYF.

This clonotype was counted at least ten times. The V and J genes are TRBV6-6 and TRBJ1-2; D not certain. Trimming shortened V by 0 bases and J by 3 bases, and 11 bases separated the two germline ends. The CDR3 is made up of 15 amino acids. Germline V lookup: CDR1 MNHNY, CDR2 SVGAGI (reference sequence). CDR3 region: CASSYSEDSDYGYTF. The CDR3 nucleotides read TGTGCCAGCAGTTACTCAGAGGACTCGGACTATGGCTACACCTTC.

At least ten counts were recorded for this clonotype. This rearrangement joins TRBV2 to TRBJ1-1, with TRBD1 identical over 7 bases. The V segment lost 6 bases and the J segment 6 bases; nucleotides outside the gene matches: 7. The V gene's germline CDR1 is SNHLY and CDR2 FYNNEI. The CDR3 is made up of 13 amino acids. The CDR3 region is CASRVQGPAEAFF. The CDR3 region has the DNA TGTGCCAGCAGAGTACAGGGGCCAGCTGAAGCTTTCTTT.

The sample holds a few counts of this clonotype. The J gene is TRBJ1-2, the V gene TRBV6-1; tentatively, D is TRBD1 (6 bases). Germline CDR1 reads MNHNS; CDR2 reads SASEGT. V was trimmed by 6 bases and J by 1 base, leaving 12 bases between them. This CDR3 region has 14 residues. CDR3 nucleotide sequence: TGTGCCAGCAGCCCCGGGACACATAACTATGGCTACACCTTC. Amino acids: CASSPGTHNYGYTF.

This clonotype was counted ten times or more. As DNA, the CDR3 is TGTGCCAGCAGCTCTGTGACGGGAGGGTACTACGAGCAGTACTTC. Translation: CASSSVTGGYYEQYF. The J gene is TRBJ2-7, the V gene TRBV11-2; 8 nucleotides agree with TRBD2. Trimming removed 4 bases from V and 3 bases from J; junction bases left unmatched: 8. CDR1 SGHAT and CDR2 FQNNGV come from the germline V gene. The CDR3 runs 15 residues. Filled out from reference TRBV11-2 and TRBJ2-7, the complete variable domain reads EAGVAQSPRYKIIEKRQSVAFWCNPISGHATLYWYQQILGQGPKLLIQFQNNGVVDDSQLPKDRFSAERLKGVDSTLKIQPAKLEDSAVYLCASSSVTGGYYEQYFGPGTRLTVT.

The chain joins TRBV6-2 or TRBV6-3 to TRBJ1-4; 10 nucleotides agree with TRBD1. V lost 6 bases, J lost 8 bases, and 6 bases stayed unmatched. Germline CDR1 reads MNHEY; CDR2 reads SVGEGT. This CDR3 has 14 residues. The CDR3 nucleotides read TGTGCCAGCAGCCGGGACAGGGGTTACGAAAAACTGTTTTTT. It yields the protein CASSRDRGYEKLFF.

This clonotype has ten or more counts. The chain employs TRBV11-2 and TRBJ1-4; D remains ambiguous. Per the germline V gene, CDR1 is SGHAT and CDR2 is FQNNGV. V was clipped by 6 bases and J by 4 bases, with 12 bases between them. The CDR3 contains 14 residues. CDR3 bases: TGTGCCAGCAGTCTACTGGGGAGTAATGAAAAACTGTTTTTT. It yields the protein CASSLLGSNEKLFF.

A few counts support this clonotype. A junction end diverges from the germline sequence, so it may reflect a read error. The chain carries TRBV6-1 and TRBJ1-5; D may be TRBD1 (6 bases). In germline, CDR1 is MNHNS, CDR2 SASEGT. This CDR3 has 15 amino acids. The CDR3 loop reads CVSRSGGSGNQPQHF. The CDR3 region has the DNA TGTGTCAGCAGATCGGGGGGCAGTGGTAATCAGCCCCAGCATTTT.

V and J are TRBV9 and TRBJ2-1; 7 bases are a match to TRBD1. The CDR3 runs 15 residues. J lost 6 bases, V lost 3 bases, and 9 bases had no gene match. The germline gives CDR1 SGDLS, CDR2 YYNGEE. CDR3 sequence: CASSATGTPLNEQFF. CDR3 sequence (DNA): TGTGCCAGCAGCGCGACAGGGACCCCCCTCAATGAGCAGTTCTTC.

The chain joins TRBV6-1 to TRBJ1-3; D ambiguous. The CDR3 spans 15 residues. Germline V lookup: CDR1 MNHNS, CDR2 SASEGT. V lost 5 bases and J lost 2, with 13 bases in between. CDR3 amino acids: CASSRFVGAGNTIYF. The CDR3, as DNA: TGTGCCAGCAGTCGCTTCGTCGGGGCTGGAAACACCATATATTTT.

Points on this clonotype: This may be a read error, as it is one base from a much larger clone. The CDR3 end shows no conserved phenylalanine or tryptophan, and so a read error is likely. The chain couples TRBV6-9 to TRBJ1-1; 12 nucleotides align to TRBD1. CDR3 length: 18 amino acids. V gave up 3 bases and J gave up 4 bases; unmatched junction bases: 12. CDR1 is MNHGY and CDR2 is SVAAGI in the germline V gene. The CDR3 DNA reads as TGTGCCAGCAGTTACCGCACCGGGACAGGGGGCAGAGGCACTGAAGCTTTCCTT. Translating gives CASSYRTGTGGRGTEAFL.

This clonotype has only a few counts. V and J are TRBV7-9 and TRBJ2-7; D remains unclear. V lost 4 bases and J lost 5, with 12 bases in between. This CDR3 region has 13 residues. Germline V lookup: CDR1 SEHNR, CDR2 FQNEAQ (reference sequence). CDR3 protein: CASSSWNVNEQYF. The CDR3 DNA sequence: TGTGCCAGCAGCTCTTGGAATGTTAACGAGCAGTACTTC.